The clone carrying this T cell receptor beta chain was recorded many times. Its antigen remains unidentified. The trim removed 5 bases at V and 6 bases at J, leaving 10 bases unmatched. Germline V gene data show CDR1 as SGHVS and CDR2 as FQNEAQ. The length of the CDR3 is 15 residues. These data belong to a study of neurological immune-mediated disorders. Findings of the study overall: The greatest degree of TCR clonal expansion was observed in HTLV-1-associated myelopathy, with the lowest in multiple sclerosis, below that of healthy controls. Phylogenetic grouping placed 18 of 34 multiple sclerosis patients' repertoires in one related-CDR3 cluster, a possible signature. Private repertoires in all groups were suggested, as expanded clones shared no CDR3 amino acid sequences across subjects.

TCRdb analysed the 5' RACE reads with MiXCR anew, one entry per CDR3 protein. The repertoire holds tens of thousands of distinct CDR3 sequences, with about 4.9% as singletons. V gene TRBV7-8 combines with J gene TRBJ1-5; TRBD1 matches 7 bases. The sequencing sample was made of PBMCs. The TCR sequence derives from a man under 40 with multiple sclerosis. In DNA form, the CDR3 reads TGTGCCAGCAGCCGCCAGGACAGGTGGGGTCAGCCCCAGCATTTT. Translated, it gives CASSRQDRWGQPQHF.